This T cell receptor (beta chain) stems from a study of CD8 T cells in ankylosing spondylitis. Findings of the study overall: Matched synovial fluid from ankylosing spondylitis patients was reported to be enriched for disease-linked clones. Disease-associated clones were CD8+ and fairly uncommon in peripheral blood.

The length of the CDR3 is 14 residues. With V trimmed by 3 bases and J by 4 bases, 5 bases remained unmatched. This clonotype was found many times. Antigen unknown. The authors made TCR beta libraries by quantitative 5'-RACE with molecular barcodes. TCRdb ran MiXCR on the 5' RACE reads and lists one entry per CDR3 protein. Here the sample spans 200,000 to 250,000 distinct CDR3 sequences, roughly a tenth being singletons. The chain uses TRBV12-3 or TRBV12-4 and TRBJ2-5; TRBD1 matches at 7 bases. This TCR was recovered from a male donor with ankylosing spondylitis or in good health (not recorded which). The material sequenced was blood, either unsorted or a sorted T cell fraction (not recorded which). CDR3 sequence (DNA): TGTGCCAGCAGTTTGACAGGGCGATCAGAGACCCAGTACTTC. This gives the protein CASSLTGRSETQYF.